This TCR beta chain was recorded in a study of T cell responses to AZD1222 COVID-19 vaccine. Repertoires were generated with immunoSEQ multiplex PCR, while TCRdb's copy carries only in-frame clones and drops some. Here the sample spans about 160,000 clones, around nine tenths being singletons. Worth noting for this clone: Its antigen is unknown.

Both about-4-week and about-12-week second-dose recipients were combined. Study-wide results and limits: Spike-spanning, vaccine-associated CD4 TCRs were dominant at 160-218 and 743-854. The breadth and depth of Spike-specific TCRs increased once two AZD1222 doses had been given.

Between the trimmed V and J ends, which lost 7 bases and 2 bases, there was a span of 8 bases. The CDR3 contains 12 residues. The material sequenced was peripheral blood, taken 28 days after the second AZD1222 dose. This rearrangement joins TRBV12-3 or TRBV12-4 to TRBJ1-1; no clear D gene. The clonotype originates from an adult who received the AZD1222 COVID-19 vaccine. The CDR3 nucleotides are TGTGCCAGCACATACGGAAACACTGAAGCTTTCTTT. This encodes CASTYGNTEAFF.